The entry below describes one T cell receptor beta chain. This specimen comes from a study of blood T cell repertoires in COVID-19. The assay was immunoSEQ multiplex PCR, and TCRdb's table has in-frame clones only and misses some. The table records under 80,000 clones, around 80% of them present only once. The sequence was collected from a human donor in a cohort sampled during active COVID-19. Sequenced: peripheral blood.

CDR3 sequence: CASSIQGQGAFEQYF. CDR3 bases: TGTGCCAGTAGTATCCAGGGACAGGGGGCCTTCGAGCAGTACTTC. V is TRBV19 and J is TRBJ2-7; the match to TRBD1 covers 12 bases. J was trimmed by 6 bases and V by 3 bases; bases with no gene match: 6. CDR3 size: 15 residues. The V gene's germline CDR1 is LNHDA and CDR2 SQIVND (reference sequence).